This T cell receptor beta chain was recorded in a study of cytomegalovirus exposure and HLA in healthy donors. Study summary: The roughly 130 validation repertoires used the same platform as the 650 to 850 first-cohort repertoires (as reported by a later analysis).

The table came from immunoSEQ multiplex PCR; TCRdb's copy has only in-frame clones and leaves some out. The sample contains 250,000 to 350,000 clones, roughly 90% of which appear only once. Notes on the study in general: Some public TCRs appeared in many individuals, while most sequences were rare.

This clone was picked up one time. What it binds is unknown. CDR1 is MNHEY and CDR2 is SVGAGI in the germline V gene. This CDR3 region has 11 residues. V lost 0 bases and J lost 14, with 10 bases in between. The chain has TRBV6-5 and TRBJ2-5, with unresolved D. This sequence was found in a woman aged 25-40 years in good health and CMV-seropositive. The sequenced material came from PBMCs. CDR3 region: CASSYSSHQYF. The CDR3 region has the DNA TGTGCCAGCAGTTACTCGTCCCATCAATACTTC.